These 30 T cell receptor beta chains originate from one sample sequenced in a study of T and B cells in COVID-19 patients. BIOMED2 TRB-A/B primer pools were used in multiplex TRB PCR. One entry per CDR3 protein results from TCRdb running MiXCR on the multiplex PCR reads. The sample lists 4,000 to 6,000 distinct CDR3 sequences; about 20% were seen once. TRB was amplified from around 250-500 ng of blood genomic DNA. Sequencing was carried out using blood. These receptors all stem from a human donor who had recovered from COVID-19.

The gene calls are TRBV6-5 and TRBJ1-3; D may be TRBD1 (6 bases). Germline loops: CDR1 MNHEY, CDR2 SVGAGI. The CDR3 has 15 residues. Trimming took off 6 bases at V and 2 bases at J, with 14 bases between the two ends. CDR3 residues: CASSARTAPGNTIYF. In DNA form, the CDR3 reads TGTGCCAGCAGCGCCCGGACAGCGCCTGGAAACACCATATATTTT.

This clonotype was seen a handful of times. The chain carries TRBV24-1 and TRBJ1-2; no clear D. The CDR3 runs to 13 residues. The V gene lost 2 bases and the J gene lost 6 bases, with 9 bases spanning the gap. CDR1 KGHDR and CDR2 SFDVKD come from the germline V gene. The CDR3 here is CATSDSRTDGYTF. The DNA for the CDR3 is TGTGCCACCAGTGATTCTCGTACGGATGGCTACACCTTC.

This clonotype was recorded at least ten times. The chain carries TRBV5-1 and TRBJ2-1, with 7 bases matching TRBD1. Trimming at V came to 4 bases and at J to 5 bases, leaving 12 bases not matched to a gene. Germline lookup yields CDR1 SGHRS and CDR2 YFSETQ. The CDR3 has 16 amino acids. The CDR3 region has the DNA TGCGCCAGCAGCGCGCTCGGACAGGCGACGAACAATGAGCAGTTCTTC. It translates to CASSALGQATNNEQFF.

This clonotype has ten or more counts. The genes are TRBV28 and TRBJ2-6, with TRBD1 identical over 11 bases. Germline CDR1 and CDR2: MDHEN and SYDVKM. The junction had 8 bases not matched to a gene; V was cut back by 3 bases and J by 1 base. The CDR3 length is 19 residues. The CDR3 region is CASSFFTGTGGSGANVLTF. DNA of the CDR3: TGTGCCAGCAGTTTCTTCACCGGGACAGGGGGATCTGGGGCCAACGTCCTGACTTTC.

A single count supports this clonotype. The genes are TRBV4-1 and TRBJ1-6; 8 bases agree with TRBD1. Germline CDR1 and CDR2: MGHRA and YSYEKL. V shed 0 bases and J 6 bases; nucleotides not matched to a gene: 4. This CDR3 is built from 16 residues. CDR3 DNA sequence: TGCGCCAGCAGCCAAGACGGGACAGGCTTTAATTCACCCCTCCACTTT. This sequence encodes CASSQDGTGFNSPLHF.

The chain is built from TRBV12-3 or TRBV12-4 and TRBJ2-5; D may be TRBD2 (5 bases). V gave up 3 bases and J gave up 3 bases, with 8 bases separating them. This CDR3 spans 13 amino acids. CDR3 DNA: TGTGCCAGCAGTTTCTGGACTGAAGAGACCCAGTACTTC. This encodes CASSFWTEETQYF.

Of note for this clonotype: A single base separates this from a much larger clone, so it may be a read error. Here the CDR3 DNA reads TGTGCCAGCTCACTACAGAGCACTGAAGCTTTCTTT. Protein: CASSLQSTEAFF. The chain links TRBV18 to TRBJ1-1; D call uncertain. V was cut by 4 bases and J by 4 bases, with 7 bases left in between. Looked up from germline, CDR1 is KGHSH and CDR2 is LQKENI. CDR3 length: 12 residues.

In its sample, this clonotype ranks as medium-sized. The J gene is TRBJ2-1, the V gene TRBV27, with 9 bases fitting TRBD2. The V gene's germline CDR1 is MNHEY and CDR2 SMNVEV (reference sequence). Trimming took 0 bases from V and 9 from J; bases not matched to a gene: 3. The CDR3 has 14 residues. This chain's CDR3 is CASSLSLSGSEQFF. The CDR3 DNA sequence: TGTGCCAGCAGTTTATCCCTTAGCGGGAGTGAGCAGTTCTTC.

The count of this clonotype is one. The chain combines TRBV29-1 with TRBJ2-7; TRBD2 matches 10 bases. The trim removed 1 base at V and 2 bases at J, leaving 5 bases unmatched. The CDR3 totals 15 residues. Per germline, CDR1 SQVTM and CDR2 ANQGSEA. CDR3: CSVEGGTSDPYEQYF. CDR3 bases: TGCAGCGTTGAAGGGGGGACTAGCGACCCCTACGAGCAGTACTTC.

CDR3 nucleotides: TGTGCCTGGAGTGTGGGACTAGCGGGAGGAAAGATACGTGAGCAGTTCTTC. Its translation: CAWSVGLAGGKIREQFF. The chain recombines TRBV30 with TRBJ2-1, with 15 bases fitting TRBD2. Germline lookup yields CDR1 GTSNPN and CDR2 SVGIG (reference sequence). J lost 9 bases, V lost 0 bases, and 9 bases had no gene match. The CDR3 is made up of 17 amino acids. Looking up the rest from reference TRBV30 and TRBJ2-1 gives the full variable domain: SQTIHQWPATLVQPVGSPLSLECTVEGTSNPNLYWYRQAAGRGLQLLFYSVGIGQISSEVPQNLSASRPQDRQFILSSKKLLLSDSGFYLCAWSVGLAGGKIREQFFGPGTRLTVL.

In its sample, this clonotype was seen a few times. This chain connects TRBV20-1 to TRBJ1-6; D unclear. CDR1 and CDR2 (germline): DFQATT, SNEGSKA (reference sequence). V lost 0 bases and J lost 3, with 12 bases in between. This CDR3 is built from 16 residues. The CDR3 nucleotides are TGCAGTGCTAGAGATCCGCAGATAAGCTATAATTCACCCCTCCACTTT. Translated: CSARDPQISYNSPLHF.

This clonotype is medium-sized. J is TRBJ2-3 and V is TRBV6-5, with TRBD2 matching over 7 bases. V lost 8 bases, J lost 3 bases, and 2 bases stayed unmatched. This CDR3 comprises 12 residues. Germline CDR1 and CDR2: MNHEY and SVGAGI. CDR3 bases: TGTGCCAGCGGGGGGGAAACAGATACGCAGTATTTT. As protein: CASGGETDTQYF.

This clonotype has more than one count but fewer than ten. The chain has TRBV20-1 and TRBJ2-3; 9 nucleotides line up with TRBD1. The germline V gene has CDR1 DFQATT and CDR2 SNEGSKA (reference sequence). Unmatched junction bases numbered 9, after V lost 4 bases and J lost 13 bases. CDR3 length: 12 residues. The CDR3 DNA is TGCAGTGCTAAACCGGGACAGGGCAGCAAGTATTTT. This sequence encodes CSAKPGQGSKYF.

By frequency in the sample, this clonotype is medium-sized. This chain links TRBV19 with TRBJ1-2, with D possibly matching TRBD1 (5 bases). Per germline, CDR1 LNHDA and CDR2 SQIVND (reference sequence). The CDR3 runs 13 residues. The V end lost 5 bases, the J end lost 3 bases, and 10 bases lay between the germline ends. CDR3 amino acids: CASSFQGDYGYTF. The CDR3, as DNA: TGTGCCAGTAGTTTCCAGGGCGACTATGGCTACACCTTC.

The chain employs TRBV20-1 and TRBJ2-1; TRBD2 might be the D (6 bases). Germline V CDR1 and CDR2: DFQATT, SNEGSKA (reference sequence). The CDR3 is made up of 14 amino acids. V dropped 5 bases and J dropped 7 bases, with 18 bases sitting between them. CDR3 residues: CSAWGDLSGNEQFF. The CDR3, as DNA: TGCAGTGCTTGGGGGGACCTCTCAGGGAATGAGCAGTTCTTC.

This clonotype was seen a few times. The rearrangement links TRBV11-3 to TRBJ2-3, with no clear D. CDR1 is SGHNT and CDR2 is YENEEA in the germline V gene. V was clipped by 1 base and J by 2 bases, with 13 bases between them. This CDR3 has 16 amino acids. The CDR3: CASSLGRSSFTDTQYF. DNA for the CDR3: TGTGCCAGCAGCTTAGGACGTTCCTCATTCACAGATACGCAGTATTTT.

This chain uses TRBV7-2 with TRBJ2-3; 7 nucleotides line up with TRBD2. The CDR3 loop spans 16 amino acids. With 1 base clipped from V and 5 bases from J, the junction kept 9 bases outside the gene matches. The germline V gene encodes CDR1 SGHTA and CDR2 FQGNSA. Here the CDR3 reads CASSLGLAGGEDTQYF. CDR3 nucleotides: TGTGCCAGCAGCTTAGGACTAGCCGGAGGAGAAGATACGCAGTATTTT.

This clonotype is labeled medium-sized (0.01 to 0.1%). This CDR3 reads CASSSPSHRGLPSLHF. DNA of the CDR3: TGTGCCAGCAGTTCCCCGTCGCACAGGGGGCTCCCGTCCCTCCACTTT. J is TRBJ1-6 and V is TRBV27; TRBD1 matches 9 bases. The J segment lost 14 bases and the V segment lost 4 bases, leaving 15 bases of the junction unmatched. Germline V gives CDR1 MNHEY, CDR2 SMNVEV (reference sequence). The CDR3 spans 16 residues.

This clonotype appeared a few times. J is TRBJ1-1 and V is TRBV5-1; 7 positions match TRBD1. J was trimmed by 0 bases and V by 0 bases; bases with no gene match: 2. The CDR3 runs to 15 residues. Germline V CDR1 and CDR2: SGHRS, YFSETQ. In DNA, the CDR3 is TGCGCCAGCAGCTTGGCCGGGACAGTGAACACTGAAGCTTTCTTT. Translated: CASSLAGTVNTEAFF.

V is TRBV10-3 and J is TRBJ2-7, with TRBD2 matching 16 bases. Trimming removed 6 bases from V and 0 bases from J; junction bases left unmatched: 5. Germline lookup yields CDR1 ENHRY and CDR2 SYGVKD. This CDR3 spans 17 amino acids. CDR3 sequence (DNA): TGTGCCATCAGAGGGACTAGCGGGAGGGCTTACTCCTACGAGCAGTACTTC. Its translation: CAIRGTSGRAYSYEQYF.

CDR3 bases: TGCGCCAGCAGCTTGGCGGTCTCTAGCGCACTAAATGAGCAGTTCTTC. Translation gives CASSLAVSSALNEQFF. The V call is TRBV5-1, the J call TRBJ2-1; TRBD2 might be the D (6 bases). The CDR3 contains 16 residues. V gave up 0 bases and J gave up 7 bases, with 17 bases separating them. CDR1 and CDR2 from the germline V gene are SGHRS and YFSETQ.

By sample fraction, this clonotype is medium-sized. The chain combines TRBV5-4 with TRBJ2-2; TRBD1 is a possible D gene (5 bases). The length of the CDR3 is 16 residues. V was trimmed by 3 bases and J by 5 bases, leaving 17 bases between them. CDR1 is SGHNT, CDR2 YYREEE, per germline (reference sequence). In DNA, the CDR3 is TGTGCCAGCAGCTCTCGAGGACACACGAGGACCGGGGAGCTGTTTTTT. Translating gives CASSSRGHTRTGELFF.

This clonotype was observed a handful of times. The chain links TRBV20-1 to TRBJ1-2; 7 bases are shared with TRBD1. The V segment lost 4 bases and the J segment 3 bases; nucleotides outside the gene matches: 5. CDR1 DFQATT and CDR2 SNEGSKA come from the germline V gene (reference sequence). The CDR3 length is 13 residues. The CDR3 DNA is TGCAGTGCTAAAACCGGGACAGACTATGGCTACACCTTC. Translating it yields CSAKTGTDYGYTF.

By proportion, this clonotype is medium-sized. The chain has TRBV15 and TRBJ1-5; no clear D. Germline CDR1 LNHNV, CDR2 YYDKDF (reference sequence). CDR3 length equals 14 residues. V lost 0 bases, J lost 5 bases, and 8 bases lay in between. CDR3 sequence reads: CATSRDAGHQPQHF. The CDR3 nucleotides are TGTGCCACCAGCAGAGATGCAGGCCATCAGCCCCAGCATTTT.

This chain joins TRBV5-1 and TRBJ1-2, with D unclear. The CDR3 is made up of 14 amino acids. V was shortened by 6 bases and J by 6 bases, with 18 bases between the two germline ends. Germline CDR1 reads SGHRS; CDR2 reads YFSETQ. Here the CDR3 reads CASKGRIGVDGYTF. CDR3 coding DNA: TGCGCCAGCAAAGGGCGCATTGGGGTTGATGGCTACACCTTC.

This clonotype was seen many times. The V gene is TRBV27, the J gene TRBJ1-5, with D maybe TRBD1 (5 bases). CDR3 length: 17 residues. V was shortened by 6 bases and J by 7 bases, with 25 bases between the two germline ends. CDR1 MNHEY and CDR2 SMNVEV come from the germline V gene (reference sequence). CDR3 loop: CASRPYRQRRDGQPQHF. CDR3 coding DNA: TGTGCCAGCAGACCCTACAGACAGCGCCGGGACGGACAGCCCCAGCATTTT.

By its share, this clonotype is medium-sized. The V and J genes are TRBV29-1 and TRBJ2-7, with TRBD2 matching 9 bases. Losses at the gene ends were 6 bases for V and 0 bases for J; bases not matched to a gene: 9. This CDR3 region has 15 residues. Germline V lookup: CDR1 SQVTM, CDR2 ANQGSEA. For the CDR3, the DNA is TGCAGCGTCTGGGTTAGCGGGAGTGGCTCCTACGAGCAGTACTTC. Translation gives CSVWVSGSGSYEQYF.

In its sample, this clonotype ranks as medium-sized. The chain links TRBV15 to TRBJ2-2; D gene unclear. Trimming removed 0 bases at V and 7 bases at J, with 3 bases between. Per germline, CDR1 LNHNV and CDR2 YYDKDF (reference sequence). This CDR3 has 12 residues. The CDR3 loop reads CATSREVGELFF. The CDR3 DNA sequence: TGTGCCACCAGCAGAGAGGTCGGGGAGCTGTTTTTT.

This clonotype is labeled as medium-sized. The chain carries TRBV12-3 or TRBV12-4 and TRBJ2-1; D may be TRBD1 (6 bases). The V end was cut by 11 bases, the J end by 0 bases, with 11 bases between. The CDR3 totals 13 residues. The CDR3 region has the DNA TGTGCCTGCCGACAGGACTCCTACAATGAGCAGTTCTTC. Its protein is CACRQDSYNEQFF.

This clonotype is judged medium-sized (0.01 to 0.1%). The chain couples TRBV5-6 to TRBJ2-7; 8 bases align to TRBD1. In germline, CDR1 is SGHDT, CDR2 YYEEEE. Unmatched junction bases numbered 23, after V lost 5 bases and J lost 4 bases. The CDR3 runs to 19 residues. The CDR3 loop reads CASSPRLRTGRQKLYEQYF. The CDR3 bases are TGTGCCAGCAGTCCTAGGTTAAGGACAGGGCGTCAGAAATTGTACGAGCAGTACTTC.